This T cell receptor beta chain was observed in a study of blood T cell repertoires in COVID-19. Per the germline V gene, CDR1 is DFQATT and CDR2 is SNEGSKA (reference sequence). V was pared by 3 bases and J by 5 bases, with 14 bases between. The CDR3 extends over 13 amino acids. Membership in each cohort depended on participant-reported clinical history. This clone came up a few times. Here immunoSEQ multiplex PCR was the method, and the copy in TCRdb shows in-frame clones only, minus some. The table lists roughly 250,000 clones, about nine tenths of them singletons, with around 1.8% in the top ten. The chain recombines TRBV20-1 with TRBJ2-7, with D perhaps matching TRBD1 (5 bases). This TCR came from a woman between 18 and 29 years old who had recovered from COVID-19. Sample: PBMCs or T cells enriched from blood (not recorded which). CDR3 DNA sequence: TGCAGTGCTAGTCGCAGGGTTTCCAACGAGCAGTACTTC. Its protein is CSASRRVSNEQYF.